Listed below are T cell receptor beta chains from one sample, sequenced in a study of T-cell memory formation after mild COVID-19. MiXCR was run by TCRdb on the 5' RACE reads, yielding one entry per CDR3 protein. Here the sample spans 550,000 to 650,000 distinct CDR3 sequences, 15% to 20% being singletons. Sequencing input: PBMCs or a T cell subset sorted from them (not recorded which). These receptors were taken from an adult woman who had mild COVID-19 (a few samples of this study predate the infection). Cell type and time point are not known. Both conserved end residues are part of each CDR3. A D gene is named only where the DNA matches it firmly.

TRBJ2-7	TRBV7-6	TRBD2	CASSLRLAGGYEQYF
TRBJ1-2	TRBV3-1	-	CASTLGVNYGYTF
TRBJ1-1	TRBV5-1	TRBD1	CASSWTGLGTEAFF
TRBJ2-3	TRBV6-6	TRBD1	CATQGDNTDTQYF
TRBJ2-7	TRBV7-2	TRBD2	CASSSSGRAQGEQYF
TRBJ2-2	TRBV7-2	-	CASSQGSVRELYF
TRBJ2-1	TRBV12-3/TRBV12-4	-	CASSFRVHEQFF
TRBJ2-7	TRBV12-3/TRBV12-4	-	CASKDLSTYEQYF
TRBJ1-1	TRBV7-9	-	CASSFSFRATEAFF
TRBJ2-1	TRBV24-1	TRBD1	CATATGGYEQFF
TRBJ2-5	TRBV20-1	-	CSAREGGGMETQYF
TRBJ2-5	TRBV20-1	-	CSAITGGAETQYF
TRBJ1-1	TRBV19	-	CASTNSDRYTEAFF
TRBJ1-2	TRBV4-1	-	CASSQGAQNYGYTF
TRBJ2-1	TRBV27	-	CASSSEDTYNEQFF
TRBJ2-5	TRBV3-1	-	CASRGAGTQETQYF
TRBJ2-5	TRBV3-1	-	CASSQGLQETQYF
TRBJ1-6	TRBV7-2	TRBD1	CASSLVARTTGTGGALGNSPLHF
TRBJ2-1	TRBV7-9	-	CASSLVDQPYNEQFF
TRBJ1-2	TRBV7-9	TRBD1	CASSYQGTGKGYTF
TRBJ2-1	TRBV6-2/TRBV6-3	TRBD2	CASSFLAGGPGEFF
TRBJ1-1	TRBV7-9	-	CASSRDMNTEAFF